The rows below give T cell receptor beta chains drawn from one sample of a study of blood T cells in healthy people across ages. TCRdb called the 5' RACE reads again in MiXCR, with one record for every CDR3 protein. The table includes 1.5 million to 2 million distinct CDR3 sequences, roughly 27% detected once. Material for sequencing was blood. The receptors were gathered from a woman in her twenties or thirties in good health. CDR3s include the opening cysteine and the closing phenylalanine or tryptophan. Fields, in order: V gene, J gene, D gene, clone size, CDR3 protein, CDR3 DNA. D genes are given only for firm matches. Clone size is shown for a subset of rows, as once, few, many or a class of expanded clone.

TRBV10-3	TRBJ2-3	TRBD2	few	CAISELAGGSDTQYF	TGTGCCATCAGCGAGCTAGCGGGGGGATCAGATACGCAGTATTTT
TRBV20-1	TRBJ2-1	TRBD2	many	CSARGLAAYNEQFF	TGCAGTGCTAGGGGACTAGCGGCCTACAATGAGCAGTTCTTC
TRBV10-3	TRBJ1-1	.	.	CAIRPTAGTEAFF	TGTGCCATCAGACCGACAGCTGGTACTGAAGCTTTCTTT
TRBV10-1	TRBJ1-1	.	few	CASSDDTTEAFF	TGCGCCAGCAGTGATGACACAACTGAAGCTTTCTTT
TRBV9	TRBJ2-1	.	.	CASSVVGGEHASYEQFF	TGTGCCAGCAGCGTAGTAGGGGGGGAACATGCCTCCTACGAGCAGTTCTTC
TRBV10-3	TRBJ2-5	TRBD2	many	CAISEAVSGGTETQYF	TGTGCCATCAGTGAAGCGGTGAGCGGGGGCACGGAGACCCAGTACTTC
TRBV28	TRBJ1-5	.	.	CASSSGRGSQPQHF	TGTGCCAGCAGTTCGGGGAGGGGAAGTCAGCCCCAGCATTTT
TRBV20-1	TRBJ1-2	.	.	CSARAALGEGYTF	TGCAGTGCTAGAGCGGCGTTGGGGGAAGGCTACACCTTC
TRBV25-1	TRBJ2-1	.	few	CASSEYLGEQFF	TGTGCCAGCAGTGAATATCTAGGTGAGCAGTTCTTC
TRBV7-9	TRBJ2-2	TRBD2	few	CASSLTTSSGELFF	TGTGCCAGCAGCTTAACGACTAGCTCCGGGGAGCTGTTTTTT
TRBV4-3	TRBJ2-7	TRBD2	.	CASSQVLAGGSYEQYF	TGCGCCAGCAGCCAAGTACTAGCGGGGGGGTCCTACGAGCAGTACTTC
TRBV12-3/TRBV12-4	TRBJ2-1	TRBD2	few	CASSVTSGFYNEQFF	TGTGCCAGCAGTGTCACTAGCGGGTTCTACAATGAGCAGTTCTTC
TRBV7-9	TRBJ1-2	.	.	CASSLGQAGGYTF	TGTGCCAGCAGCCTTGGCCAGGCCGGGGGCTACACCTTC
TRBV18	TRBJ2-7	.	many	CASSPPSGFSSEQYF	TGTGCCAGCTCACCGCCCTCGGGCTTCTCCTCCGAGCAGTACTTC
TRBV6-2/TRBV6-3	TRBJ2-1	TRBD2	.	CAGNPGLAAYNEQFF	TGTGCCGGCAATCCCGGACTAGCGGCCTACAATGAGCAGTTCTTC
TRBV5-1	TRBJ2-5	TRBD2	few	CASSFTLAGGQETQYF	TGCGCCAGCAGCTTCACACTAGCGGGAGGACAAGAGACCCAGTACTTC
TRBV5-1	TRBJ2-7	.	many	CASSLGGNGDEQYF	TGCGCCAGCAGCTTGGGGGGTAACGGCGACGAGCAGTACTTC
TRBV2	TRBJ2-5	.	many	CASSEYSTVPRETQYF	TGTGCCAGCAGTGAATACTCGACAGTCCCGAGGGAGACCCAGTACTTC
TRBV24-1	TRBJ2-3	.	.	CATSNPDTQYF	TGTGCCACCAGTAATCCAGATACGCAGTATTTT
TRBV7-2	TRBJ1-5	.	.	CASSLSSSPSGQPQHF	TGTGCCAGCAGCTTATCCTCCAGCCCGTCCGGACAGCCCCAGCATTTT
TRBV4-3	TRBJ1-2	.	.	CASSQEGIPYGYTF	TGCGCCAGCAGCCAAGAGGGCATCCCCTATGGCTACACCTTC
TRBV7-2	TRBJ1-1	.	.	CASSLMGYTEAFF	TGTGCCAGCAGCTTAATGGGTTACACTGAAGCTTTCTTT
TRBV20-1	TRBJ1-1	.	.	CSARGGGMNTEAFF	TGCAGTGCTAGGGGGGGTGGGATGAACACTGAAGCTTTCTTT
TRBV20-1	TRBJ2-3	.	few	CSADSSDTQYF	TGCAGTGCCGACTCCTCGGATACGCAGTATTTT
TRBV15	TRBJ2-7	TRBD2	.	CATGRGISYNEQYF	TGTGCCACCGGGCGGGGGATTTCCTACAATGAGCAGTACTTC
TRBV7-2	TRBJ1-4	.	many	CASSSTGTPNEKLFF	TGTGCCAGCAGCTCGACCGGGACACCGAATGAAAAACTGTTTTTT
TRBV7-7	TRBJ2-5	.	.	CDSSSVGRETQYF	TGTGACAGCAGCTCCGTTGGACGGGAGACCCAGTACTTC
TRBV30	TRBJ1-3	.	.	CAWSGIIGRALAGNTIYF	TGTGCCTGGAGTGGAATCATCGGTAGGGCGCTAGCTGGAAACACCATATATTTT
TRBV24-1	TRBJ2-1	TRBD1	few	CATSGAGGAIDEQFF	TGTGCCACCAGTGGAGCAGGGGGCGCGATTGATGAGCAGTTCTTC
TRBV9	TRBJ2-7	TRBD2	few	CAISLGTSGFYEQYF	TGTGCCATCAGCCTAGGGACTAGCGGTTTCTACGAGCAGTACTTC
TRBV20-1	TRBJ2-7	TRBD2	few	CSARLWGGYEQYF	TGCAGTGCTAGATTGTGGGGGGGATACGAGCAGTACTTC
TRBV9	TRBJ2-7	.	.	CASSDRGTRVSEQYF	TGTGCCAGCAGCGACAGGGGGACTAGAGTAAGCGAGCAGTACTTC
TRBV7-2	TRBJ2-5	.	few	CASSLGGSGAQETQYF	TGTGCCAGCAGCTTAGGCGGTAGCGGAGCTCAAGAGACCCAGTACTTC
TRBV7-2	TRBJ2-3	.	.	CASGTPYTDTQYF	TGTGCCAGTGGTACCCCGTACACAGATACGCAGTATTTT
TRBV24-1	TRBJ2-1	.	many	CATSSLGNEQFF	TGTGCCACCAGCTCCTTAGGCAATGAGCAGTTCTTC
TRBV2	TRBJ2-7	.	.	CARTFRGEQYF	TGTGCCAGAACGTTCAGGGGCGAGCAGTACTTC
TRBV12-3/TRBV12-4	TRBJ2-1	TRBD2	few	CASSLRLAGGFYNEQFF	TGTGCCAGCAGTTTAAGGCTAGCGGGAGGTTTCTACAATGAGCAGTTCTTC